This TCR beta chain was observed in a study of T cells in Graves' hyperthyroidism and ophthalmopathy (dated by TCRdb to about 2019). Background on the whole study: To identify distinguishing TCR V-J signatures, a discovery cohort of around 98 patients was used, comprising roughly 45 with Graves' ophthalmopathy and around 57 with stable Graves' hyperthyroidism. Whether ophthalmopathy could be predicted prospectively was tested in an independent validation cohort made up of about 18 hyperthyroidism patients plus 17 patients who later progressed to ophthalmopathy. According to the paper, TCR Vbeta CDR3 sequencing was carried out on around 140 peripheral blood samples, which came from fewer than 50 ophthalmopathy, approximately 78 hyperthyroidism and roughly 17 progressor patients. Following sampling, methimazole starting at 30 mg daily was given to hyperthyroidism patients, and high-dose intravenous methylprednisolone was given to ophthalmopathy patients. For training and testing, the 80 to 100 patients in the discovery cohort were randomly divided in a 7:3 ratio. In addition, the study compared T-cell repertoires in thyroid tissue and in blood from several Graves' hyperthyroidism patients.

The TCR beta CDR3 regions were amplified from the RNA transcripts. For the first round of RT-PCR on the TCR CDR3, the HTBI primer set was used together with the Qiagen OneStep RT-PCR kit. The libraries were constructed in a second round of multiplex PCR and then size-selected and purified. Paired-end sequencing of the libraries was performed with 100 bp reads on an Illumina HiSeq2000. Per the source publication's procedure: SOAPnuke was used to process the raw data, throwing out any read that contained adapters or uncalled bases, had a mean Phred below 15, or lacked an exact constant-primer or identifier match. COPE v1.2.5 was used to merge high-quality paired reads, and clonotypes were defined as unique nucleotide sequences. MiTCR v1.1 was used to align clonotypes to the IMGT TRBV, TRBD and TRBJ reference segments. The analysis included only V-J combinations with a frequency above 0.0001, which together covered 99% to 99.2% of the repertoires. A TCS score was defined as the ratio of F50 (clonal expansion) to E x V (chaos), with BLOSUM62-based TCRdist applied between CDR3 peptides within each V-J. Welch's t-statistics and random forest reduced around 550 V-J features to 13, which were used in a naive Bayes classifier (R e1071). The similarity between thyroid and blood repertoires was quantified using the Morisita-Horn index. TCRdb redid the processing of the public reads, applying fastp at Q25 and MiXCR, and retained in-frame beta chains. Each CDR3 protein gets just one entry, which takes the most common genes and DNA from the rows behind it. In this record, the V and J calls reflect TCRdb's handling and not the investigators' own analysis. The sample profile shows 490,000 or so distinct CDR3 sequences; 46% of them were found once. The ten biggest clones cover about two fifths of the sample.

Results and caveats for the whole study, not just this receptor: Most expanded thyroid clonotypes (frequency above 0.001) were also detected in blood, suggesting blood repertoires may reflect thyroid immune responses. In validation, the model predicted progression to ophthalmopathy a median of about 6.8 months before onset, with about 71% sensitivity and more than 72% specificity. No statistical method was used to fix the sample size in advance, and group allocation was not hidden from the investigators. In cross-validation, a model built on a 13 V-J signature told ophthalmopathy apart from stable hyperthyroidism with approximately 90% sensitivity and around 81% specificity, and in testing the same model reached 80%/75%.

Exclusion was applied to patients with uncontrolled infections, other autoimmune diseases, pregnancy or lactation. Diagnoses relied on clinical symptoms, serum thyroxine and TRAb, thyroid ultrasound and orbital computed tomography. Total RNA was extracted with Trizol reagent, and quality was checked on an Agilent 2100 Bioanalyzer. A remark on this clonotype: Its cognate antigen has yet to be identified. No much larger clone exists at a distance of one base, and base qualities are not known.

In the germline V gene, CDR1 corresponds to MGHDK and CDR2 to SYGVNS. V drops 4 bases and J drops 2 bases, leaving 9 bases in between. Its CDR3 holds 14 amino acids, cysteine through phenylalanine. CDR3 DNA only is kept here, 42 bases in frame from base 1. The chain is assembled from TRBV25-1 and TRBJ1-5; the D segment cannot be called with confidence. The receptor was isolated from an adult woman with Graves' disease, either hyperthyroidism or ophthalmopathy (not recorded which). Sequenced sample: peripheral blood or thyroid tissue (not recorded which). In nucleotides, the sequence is TGTGCCAGCAGTGGTCCGGGAGGCAATCAGCCCCAGCATTTT. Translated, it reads CASSGPGGNQPQHF.